These 18 T cell receptor beta chains were sequenced from one sample in a study of monozygotic twins with inflammatory bowel disease. TCRdb processed the 5' RACE reads again and assigns one entry to each CDR3 protein, with no DNA. This sample lists 350,000 to 550,000 distinct CDR3 sequences; its ten largest clones have around 2.4%. The specimen sequenced was blood. Every receptor here comes from a human donor with ulcerative colitis or Crohn's disease, or a healthy co-twin of an affected twin (not recorded which).

This chain links TRBV6-5 with TRBJ1-1; TCRdb calls TRBD1, which cannot be checked without DNA. CDR1 and CDR2 (germline): MNHEY, SVGAGI. The CDR3 has 13 residues. The CDR3 sequence: CASSNGGVTEAFF.

The genes are TRBV27 and TRBJ1-3; no DNA is available, so the TRBD1 call from TCRdb remains unchecked. The CDR3 is 16 amino acids. CDR1 and CDR2 (germline): MNHEY, SMNVEV (reference sequence). CDR3 in amino acids: CASSPGPGAAGNTIYF.

The rearrangement uses TRBV7-6 and TRBJ2-1; TCRdb lists TRBD1, though no DNA is available to test this call. The CDR3 runs 14 residues. Germline V gene data show CDR1 as SGHVS and CDR2 as FNYEAQ. The CDR3 loop reads CASSSTGGGNEQFF.

The J gene is TRBJ2-7, the V gene TRBV18. This CDR3 is built from 14 residues. Looked up from germline, CDR1 is KGHSH and CDR2 is LQKENI. Here the CDR3 reads CASSPPAPSYEQYF.

The chain has TRBV28 and TRBJ1-5. The CDR3 runs 16 residues. Germline V gives CDR1 MDHEN, CDR2 SYDVKM. CDR3 amino acids: CASSLPIWTDNQPQHF.

This chain joins TRBV3-1 and TRBJ2-1; TCRdb's D call of TRBD1 is untestable without DNA. Per the germline V gene, CDR1 is LGHDT and CDR2 is YNNKEL (reference sequence). This CDR3 is 15 amino acids long. CDR3 amino acids: CASSQLGGAYNEQFF.

The chain carries TRBV5-1 and TRBJ2-1; TCRdb gives TRBD2 as the D gene, but with no DNA this cannot be confirmed. Per the germline V gene, CDR1 is SGHRS and CDR2 is YFSETQ. The CDR3 loop spans 18 amino acids. CDR3 amino acids: CAKKVGGEAGESYNEQFF.

This chain connects TRBV4-2 to TRBJ2-7; checking the TCRdb D call of TRBD1 is not possible without DNA. Germline CDR1 LGHNA, CDR2 YNFKEQ. The CDR3 consists of 14 residues. The CDR3 spells CASSPRQENYEQYF.

The chain uses TRBV6-2 or TRBV6-3 and TRBJ2-1; the TCRdb D gene call, TRBD1, has no DNA to confirm it. The length of the CDR3 is 15 residues. Germline-derived CDR1 and CDR2 are MNHEY and SVGEGT. CDR3 sequence reads: CASSPPGAAYNEQFF.

J is TRBJ2-3 and V is TRBV3-1; checking the TCRdb D call of TRBD1 is not possible without DNA. The CDR3 runs 15 residues. CDR1 LGHDT and CDR2 YNNKEL come from the germline V gene (reference sequence). The CDR3 protein is CASSQGRGRTDTQYF.

The chain carries TRBV6-2 or TRBV6-3 and TRBJ2-5; TCRdb calls TRBD2, which cannot be checked without DNA. The length of the CDR3 is 14 residues. Germline V lookup: CDR1 MNHEY, CDR2 SVGEGT. This CDR3 is CASSLVLGRETQYF.

The chain links TRBV6-6 to TRBJ1-2. CDR1 and CDR2 (germline): MNHNY, SVGAGI (reference sequence). The CDR3 contains 14 residues. The CDR3 is CASSSLTDPRGYTF.

The rearrangement links TRBV5-6 to TRBJ1-1. CDR3 size: 13 residues. CDR1 SGHDT and CDR2 YYEEEE come from the germline V gene. The CDR3: CASLRGQNTEAFF.

V and J are TRBV5-1 and TRBJ2-5; TCRdb selects TRBD1, and the lack of DNA leaves this call unchecked. CDR3 size: 16 residues. Germline CDR1 reads SGHRS; CDR2 reads YFSETQ. CDR3 sequence reads: CASSSQAGGGHATQYF.

This chain links TRBV20-1 with TRBJ2-3; the TCRdb call, TRBD2, lacks DNA for checking. The germline gives CDR1 DFQATT, CDR2 SNEGSKA (reference sequence). This CDR3 contains 17 residues. The chain's CDR3 is CSARDPGGHRGADTQYF.

CDR3 amino acids: CASSTGTFSATEQYF. This chain joins TRBV6-2 or TRBV6-3 and TRBJ2-7; the TCRdb D gene call, TRBD2, has no DNA to confirm it. CDR1 MNHEY and CDR2 SVGEGT come from the germline V gene. The CDR3 extends over 15 amino acids.

The chain combines TRBV12-3 or TRBV12-4 with TRBJ2-1; the TCRdb call, TRBD2, lacks DNA for checking. CDR3 length equals 15 residues. CDR3 amino acids: CASSFGGGAVNEQFF.

This chain connects TRBV19 to TRBJ1-5; the TCRdb D gene call, TRBD1, has no DNA to confirm it. Germline lookup yields CDR1 LNHDA and CDR2 SQIVND (reference sequence). The CDR3 is made up of 15 amino acids. CDR3 sequence: CASSMAQGTSQPQHF.